The rows below give T cell receptor beta chains drawn from one sample of a study of T cell responses to AZD1222 COVID-19 vaccine. Assay used: immunoSEQ multiplex PCR; TCRdb lists only in-frame clones, some missing. This table has under 200,000 clones, about 88% appearing once. The specimen comprised peripheral blood, sampled on day 0 of AZD1222 vaccination. The receptors originated from an adult in good health. The CDR3 runs from the conserved cysteine through the conserved F or W. D genes are given only for firm matches. Clone size, where shown, is once, few, many, or a class for clones that have expanded.

clone size: .; J gene: TRBJ2-1; V gene: TRBV28; D gene: TRBD2; CDR3 DNA: TGTGCCAGCAGTGCCACTAGCGGGAGTGGCTACAATGAGCAGTTCTTC; CDR3 protein: CASSATSGSGYNEQFF
clone size: .; J gene: TRBJ2-1; V gene: TRBV7-2; D gene: TRBD2; CDR3 DNA: TGTGCCAGCAGCTCCCCAGCCGGGACTAGCGGGAGGTTCAATGAGCAGTTCTTC; CDR3 protein: CASSSPAGTSGRFNEQFF
clone size: once; J gene: TRBJ1-2; V gene: TRBV9; D gene: .; CDR3 DNA: TGTGCCAGCAGCGTAGCGGGGGGCAGAACCTATGGCTACACCTTC; CDR3 protein: CASSVAGGRTYGYTF
clone size: .; J gene: TRBJ2-7; V gene: TRBV4-1; D gene: TRBD2; CDR3 DNA: TGCGCCAGCAGCCAAGAGAGAGCGGGGGCCTCCTACGAGCAGTACTTC; CDR3 protein: CASSQERAGASYEQYF
clone size: .; J gene: TRBJ2-3; V gene: TRBV29-1; D gene: TRBD1; CDR3 DNA: TGCAGCGTCAGGACAGGGGGCTCGGATACGCAGTATTTT; CDR3 protein: CSVRTGGSDTQYF
clone size: .; J gene: TRBJ1-2; V gene: TRBV14; D gene: .; CDR3 DNA: TGTGCCAGCAGCCAAGAAAAGGCAGTCTCGCGGGGAAACTATGGCTACACCTTC; CDR3 protein: CASSQEKAVSRGNYGYTF
clone size: few; J gene: TRBJ1-6; V gene: TRBV6-5; D gene: TRBD1; CDR3 DNA: TGTGCCAGCAGTTCGACAGGGTTAGGGAATTCACCCCTCCACTTT; CDR3 protein: CASSSTGLGNSPLHF
clone size: .; J gene: TRBJ1-1; V gene: TRBV6-2/TRBV6-3; D gene: .; CDR3 DNA: TGTGCCAGCAGTTATCCACAGGTTAACACTGAAGCTTTCTTT; CDR3 protein: CASSYPQVNTEAFF
clone size: once; J gene: TRBJ1-5; V gene: TRBV11-2; D gene: .; CDR3 DNA: TGTGCCAGCAGCCCTCGGCTGAGTAGCAATCAGCCCCAGCATTTT; CDR3 protein: CASSPRLSSNQPQHF
clone size: .; J gene: TRBJ1-2; V gene: TRBV28; D gene: TRBD1; CDR3 DNA: TGTGCCAGCAGATCCGGGACAGGGCGGTATGGCTACACCTTC; CDR3 protein: CASRSGTGRYGYTF
clone size: once; J gene: TRBJ1-1; V gene: TRBV4-1; D gene: .; CDR3 DNA: TGCGCCAGCAGCCAAGTTCCTGGGGGGGCTTTCTTT; CDR3 protein: CASSQVPGGAFF
clone size: .; J gene: TRBJ1-3; V gene: TRBV15; D gene: TRBD1; CDR3 DNA: TGTGCCACCAGGAGGGACAGGGGGCGAGGTTCTGGAAACACCATATATTTT; CDR3 protein: CATRRDRGRGSGNTIYF
clone size: .; J gene: TRBJ1-2; V gene: TRBV28; D gene: .; CDR3 DNA: TGTGCCAGCAGGAAGGCGGGGGCTAACTATGGCTACACCTTC; CDR3 protein: CASRKAGANYGYTF
clone size: .; J gene: TRBJ1-1; V gene: TRBV6-5; D gene: TRBD1; CDR3 DNA: TGTGCCAGCAGTACAGGGGGCGCTTACACTGAAGCTTTCTTT; CDR3 protein: CASSTGGAYTEAFF
clone size: .; J gene: TRBJ2-5; V gene: TRBV28; D gene: TRBD1; CDR3 DNA: TGTGCCAGCAGCTCTAATCTGGACAGGATGATAAAAGAGACCCAGTACTTC; CDR3 protein: CASSSNLDRMIKETQYF
clone size: .; J gene: TRBJ2-7; V gene: TRBV30; D gene: TRBD1; CDR3 DNA: TGTTCCTCGACAGGGAACTTCCCTGATCCCTACGAGCAGTACTTC; CDR3 protein: CSSTGNFPDPYEQYF
clone size: .; J gene: TRBJ2-2; V gene: TRBV9; D gene: TRBD2; CDR3 DNA: TGTGCCAGCAGCCCCTGGGAGCGGGGGGGCTCCGGGGAGCTGTTTTTT; CDR3 protein: CASSPWERGGSGELFF
clone size: .; J gene: TRBJ1-2; V gene: TRBV6-2/TRBV6-3; D gene: .; CDR3 DNA: TGTGCCAGCAGTTACTCGGGCAGAGGCGGCTATGGCTACACCTTC; CDR3 protein: CASSYSGRGGYGYTF
clone size: .; J gene: TRBJ1-4; V gene: TRBV2; D gene: .; CDR3 DNA: TGTGCCAGCAGCCAAAACAGGGCGACGGTTAATGAAAAACTGTTTTTT; CDR3 protein: CASSQNRATVNEKLFF
clone size: .; J gene: TRBJ1-1; V gene: TRBV7-2; D gene: .; CDR3 DNA: TGTGCCAGCAGCTCCAACAGAATCAACACTGAAGCTTTCTTT; CDR3 protein: CASSSNRINTEAFF
clone size: .; J gene: TRBJ1-2; V gene: TRBV5-4; D gene: TRBD1; CDR3 DNA: TGTGCCAGCAGTTTACGACAGGGGGGAGGCTACACCTTC; CDR3 protein: CASSLRQGGGYTF
clone size: few; J gene: TRBJ1-6; V gene: TRBV5-1; D gene: .; CDR3 DNA: TGCGCCAGCAGCTTGGGCCAGAAAAATTCACCCCTCCACTTT; CDR3 protein: CASSLGQKNSPLHF
clone size: .; J gene: TRBJ2-2; V gene: TRBV6-2/TRBV6-3; D gene: .; CDR3 DNA: TGTGCCAGCAGTGAGATTTGGGCTGCCGGGGAGCTGTTTTTT; CDR3 protein: CASSEIWAAGELFF
clone size: .; J gene: TRBJ1-2; V gene: TRBV27; D gene: .; CDR3 DNA: TGTGCCAGCAGTTTGTACGGGGAGGGCTATGGCTACACCTTC; CDR3 protein: CASSLYGEGYGYTF
clone size: .; J gene: TRBJ1-1; V gene: TRBV4-3; D gene: .; CDR3 DNA: TGCGCCAGCAGCCAAGTAAGGACAGTGAACACTGAAGCTTTCTTT; CDR3 protein: CASSQVRTVNTEAFF
clone size: .; J gene: TRBJ1-1; V gene: TRBV29-1; D gene: .; CDR3 DNA: TGCAGCGCCTGTCCAAGGTCTCCGAACACTGAAGCTTTCTTT; CDR3 protein: CSACPRSPNTEAFF
clone size: once; J gene: TRBJ1-5; V gene: TRBV28; D gene: TRBD1; CDR3 DNA: TGTGCCAGCAGTTTATGGGGGACAGTGGCTAGCAATCAGCCCCAGCATTTT; CDR3 protein: CASSLWGTVASNQPQHF
clone size: .; J gene: TRBJ1-2; V gene: TRBV21-1; D gene: .; CDR3 DNA: TGTGCCAGCAGCAAAGGGCCGGGATCCGGACCCTATGGCTACACCTTC; CDR3 protein: CASSKGPGSGPYGYTF
clone size: .; J gene: TRBJ2-6; V gene: TRBV7-9; D gene: .; CDR3 DNA: TGTGCCAGCAGCATAGGAATCTCTGGGGCCAACGTCCTGACTTTC; CDR3 protein: CASSIGISGANVLTF
clone size: few; J gene: TRBJ2-7; V gene: TRBV3-1/TRBV3-2; D gene: .; CDR3 DNA: TGTGCCAGCAGCCAATCTGGTCGCGAGCAGTACTTC; CDR3 protein: CASSQSGREQYF
clone size: .; J gene: TRBJ1-5; V gene: TRBV28; D gene: .; CDR3 DNA: TGTGCCAGCACTCCTTTGGGCAGGGGCGAGGGCAATCAGCCCCAGCATTTT; CDR3 protein: CASTPLGRGEGNQPQHF
clone size: .; J gene: TRBJ1-1; V gene: TRBV25-1; D gene: .; CDR3 DNA: TGTGCCAGCAGTGAAACCGGGGAAATCATGAACACTGAAGCTTTCTTT; CDR3 protein: CASSETGEIMNTEAFF
clone size: .; J gene: TRBJ2-5; V gene: TRBV5-1; D gene: .; CDR3 DNA: TGCGCCAGCAGCGTATACCAAGAGACCCAGTACTTC; CDR3 protein: CASSVYQETQYF
clone size: .; J gene: TRBJ1-1; V gene: TRBV7-9; D gene: .; CDR3 DNA: TGTGCCAGCAGCTCGTTCATGAACACTGAAGCTTTCTTT; CDR3 protein: CASSSFMNTEAFF
clone size: .; J gene: TRBJ1-5; V gene: TRBV28; D gene: .; CDR3 DNA: TGTGCCAGCACTCCCTTAGGGGGAGGACAGCCCCAGCATTTT; CDR3 protein: CASTPLGGGQPQHF
clone size: .; J gene: TRBJ1-4; V gene: TRBV9; D gene: .; CDR3 DNA: TGTGCCAGCAGCCCCCGATTGGGGGAGGGTGAAAAACTGTTTTTT; CDR3 protein: CASSPRLGEGEKLFF
clone size: .; J gene: TRBJ2-1; V gene: TRBV7-9; D gene: TRBD2; CDR3 DNA: TGTGCCAGCGCGCCGGGACTAGGATACAATGAGCAGTTCTTC; CDR3 protein: CASAPGLGYNEQFF
clone size: .; J gene: TRBJ1-2; V gene: TRBV15; D gene: .; CDR3 DNA: TGTGCCACCAGCAGAGGGTATGGCTACACCTTC; CDR3 protein: CATSRGYGYTF
clone size: .; J gene: TRBJ1-3; V gene: TRBV28; D gene: .; CDR3 DNA: TGTGCCAGCGGCTCCCCAGGGGCGGACACCATATATTTT; CDR3 protein: CASGSPGADTIYF
clone size: .; J gene: TRBJ1-3; V gene: TRBV7-2; D gene: .; CDR3 DNA: TGTGCCAGCAGCTTAGGGCTAGGGTTCGGGAACACCATATATTTT; CDR3 protein: CASSLGLGFGNTIYF
clone size: once; J gene: TRBJ2-3; V gene: TRBV6-5; D gene: .; CDR3 DNA: TGTGCCAGCAGTCTCGGGTCGAGTGCAGATACGCAGTATTTT; CDR3 protein: CASSLGSSADTQYF
clone size: .; J gene: TRBJ1-4; V gene: TRBV5-5; D gene: .; CDR3 DNA: TGTGCCAGCAGCTTGGAATGGGGTGAAAAACTGTTTTTT; CDR3 protein: CASSLEWGEKLFF
clone size: .; J gene: TRBJ2-1; V gene: TRBV28; D gene: TRBD1; CDR3 DNA: TGTGCCAGCAGTTTAAACTGGGACAGATACAATGAGCAGTTCTTC; CDR3 protein: CASSLNWDRYNEQFF
clone size: once; J gene: TRBJ1-4; V gene: TRBV29-1; D gene: .; CDR3 DNA: TGCAGCGGAGCCCGGGGAAAACTGTTTTTT; CDR3 protein: CSGARGKLFF
clone size: .; J gene: TRBJ1-2; V gene: TRBV5-4; D gene: .; CDR3 DNA: TGTGCCAGCAGCTTGGTGGGGGACGAGTATGGCTACACCTTC; CDR3 protein: CASSLVGDEYGYTF
clone size: .; J gene: TRBJ1-5; V gene: TRBV19; D gene: .; CDR3 DNA: TGTGCCAGTAGTATAGGTAACAATCAGCCCCAGCATTTT; CDR3 protein: CASSIGNNQPQHF